The 23 T cell receptor beta chains in this list originate from one sample, sequenced in a study of early T cells in non-severe SARS-CoV-2 infection. In TCRdb, the 5' RACE reads were re-called with MiXCR into one record per CDR3 protein. This table holds some 80,000 distinct CDR3 sequences, about 12% found once. Sequences were derived from whole blood, sampled at baseline. The receptor set was obtained from an adult who was a healthcare worker with PCR-confirmed SARS-CoV-2 infection or an uninfected control (not recorded which). The donor label of this sample is uncertain.

This clonotype was found a few times. This chain connects TRBV27 to TRBJ1-4; 11 bases map to TRBD1. Germline lookup yields CDR1 MNHEY and CDR2 SMNVEV (reference sequence). CDR3 length: 16 amino acids. J gave up 2 bases and V 5 bases, and 4 bases lay outside the gene matches. CDR3 DNA sequence: TGTGCCAGCAGTAGGGGGACAGGGGGTACTAATGAAAAACTGTTTTTT. This encodes CASSRGTGGTNEKLFF. The full variable domain, completed using reference TRBV27 and TRBJ1-4, is EAQVTQNPRYLITVTGKKLTVTCSQNMNHEYMSWYRQDPGLGLRQIYYSMNVEVTDKGDVPEGYKVSRKEKRNFPLILESPSPNQTSLYFCASSRGTGGTNEKLFFGSGTQLSVL.

There are many counts of this clonotype. The chain couples TRBV11-2 to TRBJ2-7; D not certain. The CDR3 has 13 residues. The germline V and J ends were trimmed by 10 bases and 2 bases, with 15 bases remaining between them. Germline-derived CDR1 and CDR2 are SGHAT and FQNNGV. CDR3 DNA sequence: TGTGCCATCGGTCGAGGTAGGGCCTACGAGCAGTACTTC. This sequence encodes CAIGRGRAYEQYF.

The chain joins TRBV5-4 to TRBJ2-1; D is ambiguous. This CDR3 comprises 14 residues. Germline V gene lookup returns CDR1 SGHNT and CDR2 YYREEE (reference sequence). Trimming removed 0 bases from V and 6 bases from J, with 10 bases in between. The CDR3 DNA sequence: TGTGCCAGCAGCTTGGAACAGCTGTCCAATGAGCAGTTCTTC. Translation: CASSLEQLSNEQFF.

As regards this clonotype: The junction departs from germline at one end; a sequencing error may be responsible. In nucleotides, the CDR3 is TGTGCCAGCAGCGTAGCTTCGACTAGCGGGGGGGCAGATACGCAGTATTTT. Translating gives CASSVASTSGGADTQYF. The V call is TRBV7-2, the J call TRBJ2-3; 14 bases map to TRBD2. The germline V gene encodes CDR1 SGHTA and CDR2 FQGNSA. There are 17 residues in the CDR3. The entire variable domain, with the rest obtained from reference TRBV7-2 and TRBJ2-3, is as follows: GAGVSQSPSNKVTEKGKDVELRCDPISGHTALYWYRQSLGQGLEFLIYFQGNSAPDKSGLPSDRFSAERTGGSVSTLTIQRTQQEDSAVYLCASSVASTSGGADTQYFGPGTRLTVL.

In this sample, this clonotype turned up many times. The rearrangement joins TRBV5-1 to TRBJ2-3; tentative D call: TRBD1 (5 bases). The germline V gene has CDR1 SGHRS and CDR2 YFSETQ. CDR3 size: 14 residues. V dropped 5 bases and J dropped 0 bases, with 10 bases sitting between them. The CDR3 DNA sequence: TGCGCCAGCAGAGACAGTGCTAGCACAGATACGCAGTATTTT. Translating it yields CASRDSASTDTQYF.

This clonotype was seen only a few times. This chain links TRBV18 with TRBJ2-7, with a possible D match to TRBD2 (6 bases). Germline CDR1 and CDR2: KGHSH and LQKENI. V was clipped by 3 bases and J by 7 bases, with 16 bases between them. The CDR3 extends over 14 amino acids. Here the CDR3 DNA reads TGTGCCAGCTCACCCCTCCAGGAGGGCGGGGAGCAGTACTTC. This translates into CASSPLQEGGEQYF.

This clonotype turned up a few times. The rearrangement links TRBV20-1 to TRBJ1-6; D not certain. Per the germline V gene, CDR1 is DFQATT and CDR2 is SNEGSKA (reference sequence). Trimming shortened V by 0 bases and J by 0 bases, and 9 bases separated the two germline ends. CDR3 length equals 16 residues. CDR3 nucleotides: TGCAGTGCTAGAGATGGGATTAGCTCCTATAATTCACCCCTCCACTTT. Translation: CSARDGISSYNSPLHF.

This clonotype was detected ten times or more. This sequence joins TRBV2 and TRBJ1-5; TRBD1 might be the D (5 bases). The V end was cut by 4 bases, the J end by 7 bases, with 11 bases between. Looked up from germline, CDR1 is SNHLY and CDR2 is FYNNEI. The CDR3 length is 13 residues. CDR3 sequence reads: CASSVQGAQPQHF. In DNA form, the CDR3 reads TGTGCCAGCAGTGTCCAGGGAGCCCAGCCCCAGCATTTT.

This clonotype was counted between two and nine times. The chain links TRBV10-2 to TRBJ2-7; a possible D gene is TRBD2 (5 bases). This CDR3 is built from 14 residues. Per germline, CDR1 WSHSY and CDR2 SAAADI. V was shortened by 6 bases and J by 2 bases, with 14 bases between the two germline ends. The CDR3 DNA reads as TGCGCCAGCAGACGGAGTTCCGGGACCTACGAGCAGTACTTC. Protein sequence: CASRRSSGTYEQYF.

This clonotype was counted between two and nine times. This chain connects TRBV12-3 or TRBV12-4 to TRBJ1-1; D remains unclear. The V end lost 10 bases, the J end lost 4 bases, and 10 bases lay between the germline ends. This CDR3 has 11 residues. For the CDR3, the DNA is TGTGCCACCGGATTTGGCACTGAAGCTTTCTTT. Translating it yields CATGFGTEAFF.

The sample holds many counts of this clonotype. The J gene is TRBJ2-1, the V gene TRBV13; no definite D call. With 6 bases removed from V and 8 bases from J, the gap between germline ends came to 8 bases. The CDR3 has 11 residues. CDR1 and CDR2 (germline): PRHDT, FYEKMQ (reference sequence). The CDR3 DNA reads TGTGCCAGCAGGGCAGGAGATGAGCAGTTCTTC. Its translation is CASRAGDEQFF. The full variable domain, with the rest looked up from reference TRBV13 and TRBJ2-1, is AAGVIQSPRHLIKEKRETATLKCYPIPRHDTVYWYQQGPGQDPQFLISFYEKMQSDKGSIPDRFSAQQFSDYHSELNMSSLELGDSALYFCASRAGDEQFFGPGTRLTVL.

The chain carries TRBV7-3 and TRBJ2-3, with 12 bases lining up with TRBD1. The germline V gene has CDR1 SGHTA and CDR2 FQGTGA. Losses at the gene ends were 3 bases for V and 5 bases for J; bases not matched to a gene: 3. The CDR3 runs 15 residues. The CDR3 here is CASSFGTGGIDTQYF. Written as DNA, the CDR3 is TGTGCCAGCAGCTTCGGGACAGGGGGCATAGATACGCAGTATTTT.

CDR3 in amino acids: CASSSKTGTRGTEAFF. Written as DNA, the CDR3 is TGTGCCAGCAGCTCAAAAACAGGGACCCGAGGCACTGAAGCTTTCTTT. The chain is built from TRBV5-5 and TRBJ1-1, with D perhaps TRBD1 (6 bases). This CDR3 is 16 amino acids long. V was trimmed by 3 bases and J by 4 bases, leaving 19 bases between them. In germline, CDR1 is SGHKS, CDR2 YYEKEE (reference sequence).

This clonotype was seen many times. This chain links TRBV4-2 with TRBJ2-3, with a possible D match to TRBD2 (5 bases). Trimming took off 2 bases at V and 1 base at J, with 7 bases between the two ends. This CDR3 spans 14 amino acids. Germline-derived CDR1 and CDR2 are LGHNA and YNFKEQ. Written as DNA, the CDR3 is TGTGCCAGCAGCCAAATCGGGGGCACAGATACGCAGTATTTT. Amino acid sequence: CASSQIGGTDTQYF.

This clonotype was seen only a few times. The CDR3 loop is CASSRSMAGGREQYF. CDR3 nucleotide sequence: TGTGCCAGCAGCCGCTCCATGGCGGGAGGTCGCGAGCAGTACTTC. The gene calls are TRBV6-5 and TRBJ2-7, with TRBD2 matching 8 bases. Germline V gene lookup returns CDR1 MNHEY and CDR2 SVGAGI. Unmatched junction bases numbered 13, after V lost 6 bases and J lost 6 bases. This CDR3 comprises 15 residues.

The J gene is TRBJ1-2, the V gene TRBV29-1; 10 nucleotides align to TRBD1. This CDR3 has 13 amino acids. Germline loops: CDR1 SQVTM, CDR2 ANQGSEA. J lost 8 bases, V lost 6 bases, and 9 bases had no gene match. Here the CDR3 reads CSVDADRGRGYTF. For the CDR3, the DNA is TGCAGCGTCGATGCGGACAGGGGGAGAGGCTACACCTTC.

The V and J genes are TRBV4-1 and TRBJ1-2; the D is unclear. The germline CDR1 and CDR2 sequences are MGHRA and YSYEKL. The CDR3 runs 19 residues. V lost 0 bases, J lost 1 base, and 21 bases lay in between. CDR3 sequence (DNA): TGCGCCAGCAGCCAAGATCCTTTGCGAACACGCGGCCATAACTATGGCTACACCTTC. It codes for CASSQDPLRTRGHNYGYTF.

The chain links TRBV27 to TRBJ2-7; D is perhaps TRBD1 (7 bases). The germline gives CDR1 MNHEY, CDR2 SMNVEV (reference sequence). V dropped 2 bases and J dropped 3 bases, with 14 bases sitting between them. This CDR3 comprises 15 residues. Written as DNA, the CDR3 is TGTGCCAGCAGTTTAGGAGGGGGCGGATTCTACGAGCAGTACTTC. Translated: CASSLGGGGFYEQYF.

This clonotype was detected ten times or more. The chain has TRBV3-1 and TRBJ1-4; 8 positions agree with TRBD1. CDR1 and CDR2 (germline): LGHDT, YNNKEL (reference sequence). Unmatched junction bases numbered 4, after V lost 5 bases and J lost 8 bases. This CDR3 contains 13 residues. The CDR3 reads CASSGQGREKLFF. The CDR3 bases are TGTGCCAGCAGCGGACAGGGTCGAGAAAAACTGTTTTTT.

The gene calls are TRBV12-3 or TRBV12-4 and TRBJ1-5, with D tentatively TRBD1 (5 bases). The CDR3 has 14 amino acids. V was clipped by 2 bases and J by 4 bases, with 9 bases between them. CDR3 coding DNA: TGTGCCAGCAGTTTACCGGGGACTAATCAGCCCCAGCATTTT. It yields the protein CASSLPGTNQPQHF.

The rearrangement joins TRBV19 to TRBJ2-6; no firm D call. V gave up 5 bases and J gave up 1 base, with 9 bases separating them. The CDR3 length is 15 residues. CDR1 is LNHDA, CDR2 SQIVND, per germline (reference sequence). CDR3 nucleotides: TGTGCCAGTAGTGACCAGCCGTCTGGGGCCAACGTCCTGACTTTC. It encodes CASSDQPSGANVLTF.

This clonotype has a handful of counts. The V call is TRBV5-1, the J call TRBJ1-3; D possibly corresponds to TRBD1 (5 bases). The CDR3 is made up of 15 amino acids. The germline V gene has CDR1 SGHRS and CDR2 YFSETQ. The V end was cut by 3 bases, the J end by 0 bases, with 10 bases between. The CDR3, as DNA: TGCGCCAGCAGCTATGGGGACGTCTCTGGAAACACCATATATTTT. Its protein product is CASSYGDVSGNTIYF.

The table lists this clonotype with many counts. The rearrangement uses TRBV5-4 and TRBJ2-7; either TRBD1 or TRBD2 may fit D (5 bases each). The CDR3 sequence is 14 residues long. Germline loops: CDR1 SGHNT, CDR2 YYREEE (reference sequence). V lost 5 bases and J 2 bases, leaving 14 bases between the germline ends. The CDR3 coding sequence is TGTGCCAGCAGTCCCGGGACGGGCACCTACGAGCAGTACTTC. Translation gives CASSPGTGTYEQYF.